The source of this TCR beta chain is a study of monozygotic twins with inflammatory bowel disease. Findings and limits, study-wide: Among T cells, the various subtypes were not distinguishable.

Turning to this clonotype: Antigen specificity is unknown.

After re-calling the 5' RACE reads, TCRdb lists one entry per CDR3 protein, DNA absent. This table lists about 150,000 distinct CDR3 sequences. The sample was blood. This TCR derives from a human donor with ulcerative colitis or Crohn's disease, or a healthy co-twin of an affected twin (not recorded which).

The CDR3 spells CASSPLNGGLNTEAFF. The rearrangement links TRBV18 to TRBJ1-1; lacking DNA, the TRBD1 call made by TCRdb goes unchecked. The CDR3 has 16 residues. Germline loops: CDR1 KGHSH, CDR2 LQKENI.